One T cell receptor (beta chain) is described in this entry. The antigen is not known. The sequenced template was cDNA made from the entire isolated RNA. Clones were sequenced by immunoSEQ multiplex PCR, and TCRdb holds only the in-frame ones, with some missing. The sample has 100,000 to 150,000 clones, about 16% seen once. Averaging approximately 120 mL, one heparinised blood draw came from each individual donor. Every sorted population was more than 95% pure. There are 14 residues in the CDR3. Germline CDR1 is SEHNR and CDR2 is FQNEAQ (reference sequence). The V and J ends lost 5 bases and 1 base respectively, with 12 bases between them. The data originate from a study of beta chain features in type 1 diabetes. Study-level findings and limits: Significant though moderate, a shortening of TCRB CDR3s appeared in all four CD4+ subsets of Type 1 diabetes patients. There were fewer insertions and more deletions at the VDJ junctions of type 1 diabetes patients. Because the template was cDNA, high-expressing cells might be over-represented.

The receptor was isolated from a man aged 25-45 years with type 1 diabetes. This sequence joins TRBV7-9 and TRBJ2-7; D perhaps matches TRBD2 (6 bases). Sequenced sample: central memory CD4+ T cells from blood. The CDR3 region has the DNA TGTGCCAGCAGCCCGGACTACCGTTCCTACGAGCAGTACTTC. It encodes CASSPDYRSYEQYF.